These 21 T cell receptor beta chains were all obtained from the same sample, sequenced in a study of spatial heterogeneity in lung cancer. TCRdb reprocessed the 5' RACE reads with MiXCR, giving one entry per CDR3 protein. Among tens of thousands of distinct CDR3 sequences listed, about 4.3% were seen once. Noted time point: sample taken at primary tumor resection. In each case, whole RNA from tumor, nontumor lung or frozen PBMC was sequenced unsorted. This specimen consisted of PBMCs, obtained at surgery. Receptors were obtained from a male donor with early-stage non-small cell lung cancer.

This clonotype was detected many times. The chain uses TRBV4-2 and TRBJ2-5, with 9 bases matching TRBD2. CDR3 length equals 15 residues. With 0 bases clipped from V and 7 bases from J, the junction kept 6 bases outside the gene matches. Per the germline V gene, CDR1 is LGHNA and CDR2 is YNFKEQ. As DNA, the CDR3 is TGTGCCAGCAGCCAAGACGGTAGCGGGAGAGGGACCCAGTACTTC. Translated, it gives CASSQDGSGRGTQYF.

This clonotype occurred many times. The chain combines TRBV11-2 with TRBJ2-2, with TRBD2 matching 11 bases. CDR3 size: 14 residues. Germline V gene data show CDR1 as SGHAT and CDR2 as FQNNGV. Trimming cost V 4 bases and J 6 bases; bases outside gene matches: 1. CDR3 amino acids: CASSYSGRAGELFF. The CDR3 region has the DNA TGTGCCAGCAGCTATAGCGGGAGGGCCGGGGAGCTGTTTTTT. Looking up the rest from reference TRBV11-2 and TRBJ2-2 gives the full variable domain: EAGVAQSPRYKIIEKRQSVAFWCNPISGHATLYWYQQILGQGPKLLIQFQNNGVVDDSQLPKDRFSAERLKGVDSTLKIQPAKLEDSAVYLCASSYSGRAGELFFGEGSRLTVL.

This clonotype has ten or more counts. The rearrangement links TRBV6-1 to TRBJ2-3; tentatively, D is TRBD1 (6 bases). The germline V and J ends were trimmed by 4 bases and 5 bases, with 16 bases remaining between them. The CDR3 contains 15 residues. The germline CDR1 and CDR2 sequences are MNHNS and SASEGT. In nucleotides, the CDR3 is TGTGCCAGCAGTGTACATACAGGGTCTGGAGATACGCAGTATTTT. It yields the protein CASSVHTGSGDTQYF.

This clonotype qualifies as medium-sized. The chain employs TRBV29-1 and TRBJ1-1; 7 positions agree with TRBD1. Unmatched junction bases numbered 7, after V lost 5 bases and J lost 4 bases. Germline V gene data show CDR1 as SQVTM and CDR2 as ANQGSEA. The CDR3 spans 13 residues. As DNA, the CDR3 is TGCAGCGTTTCTAGGGGGCGAATCACTGAAGCTTTCTTT. Amino acid sequence: CSVSRGRITEAFF.

With regard to this clonotype: One base away lies a much larger clone, so this may be a sequencing read error. The chain joins TRBV20-1 to TRBJ2-7; 7 bases align to TRBD2. The CDR3 loop spans 14 amino acids. Trimming took 6 bases from V and 2 from J; bases not matched to a gene: 10. Germline CDR1 DFQATT, CDR2 SNEGSKA (reference sequence). The CDR3 DNA sequence: TGCAGTGCAGGTTCCCGGGAGGCCGCCTACGAGCAGTACTTC. It yields the protein CSAGSREAAYEQYF.

This clonotype has at least ten counts. This chain links TRBV5-4 with TRBJ2-5, with no clear D. The CDR3 length is 12 residues. Trimming took 4 bases from V and 5 from J, leaving 9 bases between them. Germline V gene data show CDR1 as SGHNT and CDR2 as YYREEE (reference sequence). CDR3 residues: CASSIPGETQYF. The DNA of the CDR3 is TGTGCCAGCAGCATACCCGGGGAGACCCAGTACTTC.

This clonotype was detected only a few times. The rearrangement links TRBV3-1 to TRBJ2-1; D gene unclear. This CDR3 is 11 amino acids long. Germline V gene lookup returns CDR1 LGHDT and CDR2 YNNKEL (reference sequence). V was clipped by 4 bases and J by 4 bases, with 2 bases between them. The CDR3 reads CASSLYNEQFF. Written as DNA, the CDR3 is TGTGCCAGCAGCCTTTACAATGAGCAGTTCTTC.

There are many counts of this clonotype. The gene calls are TRBV27 and TRBJ2-2; D call uncertain. The CDR3 covers 14 residues. Trimming cost V 2 bases and J 1 base, with 5 bases left between them. The germline gives CDR1 MNHEY, CDR2 SMNVEV (reference sequence). The CDR3 nucleotides are TGTGCCAGCAGTTTACTTTGGAACACCGGGGAGCTGTTTTTT. Protein product: CASSLLWNTGELFF.

This clonotype was counted at least ten times. The V gene is TRBV11-1, the J gene TRBJ2-1, with TRBD1 identical over 7 bases. CDR3 size: 15 residues. V lost 7 bases to trimming and J lost 10 bases; unmatched junction nucleotides: 16. The germline CDR1 and CDR2 sequences are SGHAT and FQDESV (reference sequence). This CDR3 reads CASTLMGLMDREQFF. The CDR3 nucleotides read TGTGCCAGCACCCTCATGGGGCTAATGGACAGGGAGCAGTTCTTC.

This clonotype was detected many times. V usage is TRBV3-1 and J usage is TRBJ2-5; TRBD2 might be the D (6 bases). Trimming shortened V by 3 bases and J by 1 base, and 12 bases separated the two germline ends. The CDR3 runs 15 residues. Per the germline V gene, CDR1 is LGHDT and CDR2 is YNNKEL (reference sequence). The CDR3: CASSHNPGVQETQYF. The DNA for the CDR3 is TGTGCCAGCAGCCACAATCCGGGGGTCCAAGAGACCCAGTACTTC.

This clonotype was found many times. The chain recombines TRBV7-2 with TRBJ2-2; D unresolved. The CDR3 totals 14 residues. The germline V gene has CDR1 SGHTA and CDR2 FQGNSA. V lost 1 base and J lost 3, with 6 bases in between. This CDR3 is CASSLDRYTGELFF. The CDR3 bases are TGTGCCAGCAGCTTAGACCGGTACACCGGGGAGCTGTTTTTT.

This clonotype was found many times. This chain connects TRBV7-2 to TRBJ2-5; D might be TRBD1 (6 bases). Trimming removed 2 bases from V and 5 bases from J, with 12 bases in between. Germline-derived CDR1 and CDR2 are SGHTA and FQGNSA. This CDR3 comprises 14 residues. The CDR3 coding sequence is TGTGCCAGCAGCTTAATTGGGGGCGGTGAGACCCAGTACTTC. Protein product: CASSLIGGGETQYF.

This clonotype was observed at least ten times. The chain uses TRBV20-1 and TRBJ2-3, with D tentatively TRBD2 (5 bases). The V end was cut by 3 bases, the J end by 3 bases, with 22 bases between. The CDR3 consists of 17 residues. Germline CDR1 and CDR2: DFQATT and SNEGSKA (reference sequence). This CDR3 reads CSARPGMKRQGTDTQYF. The CDR3 DNA follows: TGCAGTGCTAGGCCGGGAATGAAGCGCCAAGGTACAGATACGCAGTATTTT.

The V call is TRBV28, the J call TRBJ2-7; 10 nucleotides align to TRBD2. The CDR3 contains 13 residues. V lost 5 bases to trimming and J lost 6 bases; unmatched junction nucleotides: 4. Germline values: CDR1 MDHEN, CDR2 SYDVKM. The CDR3 is CASSLAGEGEQYF. The CDR3 nucleotides are TGTGCCAGCAGTCTAGCGGGAGAGGGCGAGCAGTACTTC. Based on the CDR3 plus reference TRBV28 and TRBJ2-7, the full variable domain is DVKVTQSSRYLVKRTGEKVFLECVQDMDHENMFWYRQDPGLGLRLIYFSYDVKMKEKGDIPEGYSVSREKKERFSLILESASTNQTSMYLCASSLAGEGEQYFGPGTRLTVT.

This clonotype was counted a few times. This chain links TRBV7-3 with TRBJ1-4; no definite D call. The CDR3 contains 18 residues. The germline CDR1 and CDR2 sequences are SGHTA and FQGTGA. The V and J ends lost 1 base and 5 bases respectively, with 20 bases between them. CDR3 DNA sequence: TGTGCCAGCAGCTTAAGTGTTGGGCAGTCGAAAACGAATGAAAAACTGTTTTTT. This codes for CASSLSVGQSKTNEKLFF.

This clonotype was detected only a few times. The chain joins TRBV3-1 to TRBJ2-7; D possibly corresponds to TRBD2 (5 bases). The CDR3 totals 14 residues. V was trimmed by 1 base and J by 3 bases, leaving 10 bases between them. CDR1 and CDR2 from the germline V gene are LGHDT and YNNKEL (reference sequence). The CDR3 reads CASSQVLGGYEQYF. The CDR3 bases are TGTGCCAGCAGCCAAGTGCTAGGAGGCTACGAGCAGTACTTC.

By share, this clonotype counts as medium-sized. The V call is TRBV9, the J call TRBJ2-1; D gene uncertain. From germline, CDR1 is SGDLS and CDR2 YYNGEE. This CDR3 region has 12 residues. V lost 2 bases to trimming and J lost 3 bases, with 3 bases between them. CDR3 amino acids: CASSVDYNEQFF. CDR3 DNA sequence: TGTGCCAGCAGCGTCGACTACAATGAGCAGTTCTTC.

This clonotype was recorded at least ten times. The V call is TRBV12-3 or TRBV12-4, the J call TRBJ2-5; 9 bases agree with TRBD2. CDR3 length: 15 amino acids. The trim removed 3 bases at V and 7 bases at J, leaving 9 bases unmatched. The CDR3 is CASSFGRGGLWTQYF. The CDR3, as DNA: TGTGCCAGCAGTTTCGGGCGGGGGGGTCTTTGGACCCAGTACTTC.

This clonotype was seen repeatedly, ten times or more. The V call is TRBV19, the J call TRBJ2-2; D gene ambiguous. The CDR3 runs 12 residues. Trimming took off 3 bases at V and 9 bases at J, with 8 bases between the two ends. From germline, CDR1 is LNHDA and CDR2 SQIVND (reference sequence). CDR3 protein: CASSMGYRELFF. The CDR3 DNA sequence: TGTGCCAGTAGTATGGGTTATAGGGAGCTGTTTTTT.

This sequence joins TRBV20-1 and TRBJ2-1; perhaps TRBD1 as D (5 bases). Germline CDR1 and CDR2: DFQATT and SNEGSKA (reference sequence). The CDR3 is 16 residues long. Trimming took off 6 bases at V and 7 bases at J, with 25 bases between the two ends. CDR3: CSASEGPGRIANEQFF. CDR3 DNA: TGCAGTGCCTCAGAAGGGCCAGGGCGAATTGCAAATGAGCAGTTCTTC.

The sample holds many counts of this clonotype. V usage is TRBV12-3 or TRBV12-4 and J usage is TRBJ1-1; the D gene is possibly TRBD1 (6 bases). CDR3 length: 12 amino acids. Between the trimmed V and J ends, which lost 8 bases and 5 bases, there was a span of 12 bases. Here the CDR3 DNA reads TGTGCCAGCTCTAAGGGGGTTACTGAAGCTTTCTTT. This sequence encodes CASSKGVTEAFF.